The clone carrying this T cell receptor (beta chain) occurred a few times. The antigen remains unidentified. Investigators prepared the TCR beta libraries by applying iRepertoire HTBI primers and Arm-PCR of CDR3 regions. TCRdb used MiXCR to reprocess the multiplex PCR reads, holding one entry per CDR3 protein. The data show under 450,000 distinct CDR3 sequences, around a quarter seen once. V lost 9 bases and J 3 bases, leaving 14 bases between the germline ends. In germline, CDR1 is LNHDA, CDR2 SQIVND (reference sequence). The CDR3 consists of 13 residues. Specified time point: persistent/refractory GD, antithyroid drugs over 5 years with positive TRAb. Preparation of the TCR library used RNA extracted from PBMCs. Patients were from an endocrinology department in Xi'an, China. The sample belongs to a study of regulatory T cells in long-lasting Graves disease. Study-level points and caveats: Among persistent patients, a larger number of public clonotypes were shared (about 3,000) than among newly diagnosed patients (about 970). Researchers examined only peripheral blood and not thyroid tissue.

The chain has TRBV19 and TRBJ1-2; D is possibly TRBD1 (5 bases). The TCR was taken from a female donor with Graves disease. Sequencing was performed on peripheral blood mononuclear cells (PBMCs), taken when the disease was refractory, from a patient treated with antithyroid drugs. The DNA of the CDR3 is TGTGCCAGCCGAGGAGGGGTGGACTATGGCTACACCTTC. Protein product: CASRGGVDYGYTF.